This TCR beta chain is from a study of T cells after yellow fever vaccination. Study-wide background: Any fraction with a low cell number was prepared using SMART-Seq v4 Ultra Low Input. Study observations and caveats: Among all clonotypes, a small share was observed in both CD4 and CD8 compartments. It was the secondary response that reached its peak faster, day 5 versus 15, but it was weaker.

A universal primer site and UMIs were added as TCR cDNA was made by 5'RACE template switching. MiXCR was run by TCRdb on the 5' RACE reads, yielding one entry per CDR3 protein. In the table there are fewer than 450,000 distinct CDR3 sequences, roughly 4% of which are singletons. Between the trimmed V and J ends, which lost 0 bases and 3 bases, there was a span of 18 bases. Looked up from germline, CDR1 is MGHRA and CDR2 is YSYEKL. The CDR3 covers 18 residues. Concerning this clonotype itself: The antigen is undetermined.

The chain combines TRBV4-1 with TRBJ1-5; maybe TRBD1 (6 bases). This clonotype originated in a man aged 18 to 29 who received the YFV17D yellow fever vaccine. The sample here was PBMCs, taken 5 days after the yellow fever booster vaccination. The CDR3 here is CASSQDEAGALINQPQHF. CDR3 nucleotide sequence: TGCGCCAGCAGCCAAGATGAGGCAGGGGCTCTTATCAATCAGCCCCAGCATTTT.